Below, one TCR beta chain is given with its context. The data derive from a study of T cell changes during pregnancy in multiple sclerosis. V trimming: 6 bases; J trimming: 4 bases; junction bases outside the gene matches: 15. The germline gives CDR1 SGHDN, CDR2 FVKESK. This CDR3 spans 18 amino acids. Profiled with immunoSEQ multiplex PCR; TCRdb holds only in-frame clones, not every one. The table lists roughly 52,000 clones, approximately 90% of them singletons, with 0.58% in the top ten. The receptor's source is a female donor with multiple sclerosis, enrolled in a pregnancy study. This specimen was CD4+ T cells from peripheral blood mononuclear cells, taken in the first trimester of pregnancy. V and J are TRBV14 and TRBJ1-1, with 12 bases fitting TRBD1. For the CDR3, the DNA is TGTGCCAGCAGTTTTCCTAACCGGGACAGGGGGCCGATCACTGAAGCTTTCTTT. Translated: CASSFPNRDRGPITEAFF.